A selection of T cell receptor beta chains follows, all from one sample in a study of high-grade serous ovarian cancer treatment subgroups. Profiling relied on immunoSEQ multiplex PCR, and the TCRdb table lists in-frame clones only, not all of them. Of 2,500 to 3,500 clones in the sample, approximately 68% were seen once. What was sequenced was tumor tissue. Receptor source: a human donor with high-grade serous ovarian cancer. The CDR3 runs from the conserved cysteine through the conserved F or W. Fields, in order: V gene, clone size, J gene, CDR3 length, D gene, CDR3 protein, CDR3 DNA. The D gene is left open where the match is weak. Not all rows give a size; the values are once, few, many and, for expanded clones, a class.

V: TRBV7-2
size: few
J: TRBJ2-1
length: 17
D: TRBD2
CDR3: CASSLEASGGALDEQFF
DNA: TGTGCCAGCAGCTTAGAGGCTAGCGGGGGGGCGTTGGATGAGCAGTTCTTC

V: TRBV7-9
size: few
J: TRBJ1-1
length: 12
D: NA
CDR3: CASSLGRPEAFF
DNA: TGTGCCAGCAGCTTAGGTCGGCCGGAAGCTTTCTTT

V: TRBV9
size: NA
J: TRBJ1-2
length: 13
D: NA
CDR3: CASSGTGHYGYTF
DNA: TGTGCCAGCAGCGGTACAGGGCACTATGGCTACACCTTC

V: TRBV7-6
size: NA
J: TRBJ1-2
length: 14
D: NA
CDR3: CASSLDPVLYGYTF
DNA: TGTGCCAGCAGCTTAGATCCAGTCCTCTATGGCTACACCTTC

V: TRBV21-1
size: NA
J: TRBJ2-6
length: 17
D: NA
CDR3: CASSKGQESSGANVLTF
DNA: TGTGCCAGCAGCAAGGGACAGGAGAGCTCTGGGGCCAACGTCCTGACTTTC

V: TRBV6-4
size: few
J: TRBJ2-3
length: 16
D: TRBD1
CDR3: CASSEGGQSNTDTQYF
DNA: TGTGCCAGCAGTGAAGGGGGACAGAGTAACACAGATACGCAGTATTTT

V: TRBV11-2
size: NA
J: TRBJ2-7
length: 15
D: TRBD1
CDR3: CASSATGVPPYEQYF
DNA: TGTGCCAGCAGCGCAACAGGGGTCCCTCCCTACGAGCAGTACTTC

V: TRBV5-5
size: NA
J: TRBJ1-3
length: 13
D: TRBD1
CDR3: CASRGTVGNTIYF
DNA: TGTGCCAGCAGAGGGACAGTAGGAAACACCATATATTTT

V: TRBV27
size: once
J: TRBJ2-1
length: 16
D: TRBD1
CDR3: CASSPTDRAYRNEQFF
DNA: TGTGCCAGCAGTCCGACGGACAGGGCGTATAGGAATGAGCAGTTCTTC

V: TRBV4-3
size: NA
J: TRBJ2-7
length: 15
D: TRBD1
CDR3: CASSRGTASSYEQYF
DNA: TGCGCCAGCAGCCGGGGGACAGCGAGCTCCTACGAGCAGTACTTC

V: TRBV6-1
size: few
J: TRBJ2-2
length: 13
D: NA
CDR3: CASSERVFGELFF
DNA: TGTGCCAGCAGTGAGAGGGTGTTCGGGGAGCTGTTTTTT

V: TRBV9
size: NA
J: TRBJ1-1
length: 17
D: NA
CDR3: CASSVTGWVEANTEAFF
DNA: TGTGCCAGCAGCGTTACGGGTTGGGTAGAAGCGAACACTGAAGCTTTCTTT

V: TRBV28
size: NA
J: TRBJ2-7
length: 15
D: NA
CDR3: CASSSRLTSSYEQYF
DNA: TGTGCCAGCAGTTCGAGGCTAACTAGCTCCTACGAGCAGTACTTC

V: TRBV7-2
size: NA
J: TRBJ1-3
length: 15
D: NA
CDR3: CASSLGHTSGNTIYF
DNA: TGTGCCAGCAGCTTGGGGCACACCTCTGGAAACACCATATATTTT

V: TRBV5-1
size: NA
J: TRBJ2-7
length: 16
D: TRBD2
CDR3: CASSSGTSGWDYEQYF
DNA: TGCGCCAGCAGCTCCGGGACTAGCGGGTGGGACTACGAGCAGTACTTC

V: TRBV5-4
size: NA
J: TRBJ2-7
length: 13
D: NA
CDR3: CASSPNGADEQYF
DNA: TGCGCCAGCAGCCCTAATGGAGCGGACGAGCAGTACTTC

V: TRBV28
size: NA
J: TRBJ2-3
length: 13
D: NA
CDR3: CASSLLTTDTQYF
DNA: TGTGCCAGCAGTCTCCTCACCACAGATACGCAGTATTTT

V: TRBV2
size: NA
J: TRBJ1-4
length: 15
D: NA
CDR3: CASTREGHGNEKLFF
DNA: TGTGCCAGCACCCGGGAGGGCCACGGGAATGAAAAACTGTTTTTT

V: TRBV11-2
size: few
J: TRBJ2-3
length: 14
D: NA
CDR3: CASSIDIKTDTQYF
DNA: TGTGCCAGCAGCATCGATATCAAAACAGATACGCAGTATTTT

V: TRBV4-3
size: NA
J: TRBJ2-7
length: 16
D: TRBD1
CDR3: CASSQGWGDRAYEQYF
DNA: TGCGCCAGCAGCCAAGGGTGGGGAGACAGGGCCTACGAGCAGTACTTC

V: TRBV7-7
size: NA
J: TRBJ1-1
length: 16
D: TRBD1
CDR3: CASSLARDRVSTEAFF
DNA: TGTGCTAGCAGCTTAGCGCGCGACAGGGTGAGCACTGAAGCTTTCTTT

V: TRBV6-6
size: few
J: TRBJ2-7
length: 13
D: TRBD2
CDR3: CASDNSGSYEQYF
DNA: TGTGCCAGCGACAATAGCGGGAGTTACGAGCAGTACTTC

V: TRBV4-1
size: NA
J: TRBJ2-3
length: 16
D: NA
CDR3: CASSQEAAPAGDTQYF
DNA: TGCGCCAGCAGCCAAGAGGCTGCCCCGGCTGGAGATACGCAGTATTTT

V: TRBV7-2
size: NA
J: TRBJ2-7
length: 15
D: TRBD1
CDR3: CASRQTGGSSYEQYF
DNA: TGTGCCAGCAGGCAAACAGGGGGGAGCTCCTACGAGCAGTACTTC

V: TRBV4-3
size: NA
J: TRBJ2-7
length: 15
D: NA
CDR3: CASSQDRAASYEQYF
DNA: TGCGCCAGCAGCCAAGACCGGGCCGCATCCTACGAGCAGTACTTC

V: TRBV4-1
size: NA
J: TRBJ2-5
length: 14
D: TRBD2
CDR3: CASSQGRGGETQYF
DNA: TGCGCCAGCAGCCAAGGGCGGGGGGGGGAGACCCAGTACTTC

V: TRBV29-1
size: few
J: TRBJ2-7
length: 13
D: NA
CDR3: CSVARVESNKQYF
DNA: TGCAGCGTTGCAAGGGTCGAGTCTAACAAGCAGTACTTC

V: TRBV28
size: NA
J: TRBJ2-6
length: 15
D: NA
CDR3: CASSLWESGANVLTF
DNA: TGTGCCAGCAGTTTATGGGAATCTGGGGCCAACGTCCTGACTTTC

V: TRBV28
size: NA
J: TRBJ2-3
length: 15
D: NA
CDR3: CASSLESRLADTQYF
DNA: TGTGCCAGCAGTTTAGAGTCCCGGCTAGCAGATACGCAGTATTTT

V: TRBV6-5
size: few
J: TRBJ1-5
length: 15
D: NA
CDR3: CASSKTGTGNQPQHF
DNA: TGTGCCAGCAGTAAAACCGGGACGGGTAATCAGCCCCAGCATTTT

V: TRBV2
size: NA
J: TRBJ2-3
length: 16
D: TRBD2
CDR3: CASSVNGGAVADTQYF
DNA: TGTGCCAGCAGTGTCAACGGGGGGGCGGTCGCAGATACGCAGTATTTT

V: TRBV5-1
size: NA
J: TRBJ2-3
length: 12
D: NA
CDR3: CASSLHGDTQYF
DNA: TGCGCCAGCAGCTTGCACGGAGATACGCAGTATTTT

V: TRBV7-9
size: NA
J: TRBJ2-1
length: 16
D: TRBD2
CDR3: CASSPLGGSSYNEQFF
DNA: TGTGCCAGCAGCCCCCTTGGCGGGAGCTCCTACAATGAGCAGTTCTTC

V: TRBV29-1
size: NA
J: TRBJ2-6
length: 14
D: NA
CDR3: CSALQASGANVLTF
DNA: TGCAGCGCCCTACAGGCCTCTGGGGCCAACGTCCTGACTTTC

V: TRBV5-4
size: once
J: TRBJ1-4
length: 16
D: NA
CDR3: CASSLKQLTTNEKLFF
DNA: TGTGCCAGCAGCTTGAAACAGTTAACAACTAATGAAAAACTGTTTTTT

V: TRBV29-1
size: NA
J: TRBJ2-1
length: 14
D: TRBD2
CDR3: CSVETSGRINEQFF
DNA: TGCAGCGTTGAGACTAGCGGGAGGATCAATGAGCAGTTCTTC

V: TRBV7-4
size: once
J: TRBJ2-6
length: 17
D: NA
CDR3: CASSRLFSQSRANVLTF
DNA: TGTGCCAGCAGCAGGCTGTTCTCACAAAGTCGGGCCAACGTCCTGACTTTC

V: TRBV6-5
size: NA
J: TRBJ2-7
length: 11
D: NA
CDR3: CASSSAYEQYF
DNA: TGTGCCAGCAGTTCAGCCTACGAGCAGTACTTC